These 22 T cell receptor beta chains were all obtained from the same sample, sequenced in a study of T cell changes during pregnancy in multiple sclerosis (dated by TCRdb to between 2018 and 2021). The library was produced with the immunoSEQ multiplex PCR assay. Held by TCRdb, this immuneACCESS table contains in-frame sequences only and omits some clones. Under half of the omission traces to an unresolved V gene where checked; the cause of the rest is unknown. Here the sample has 40,000 to 45,000 clones; approximately 90% occur a single time. The ten largest clonotypes hold approximately 0.64% of the sample. Here the sequenced sample was CD4+ T cells from peripheral blood mononuclear cells, taken in the first trimester of pregnancy. The source is a female donor with multiple sclerosis, enrolled in a pregnancy study.

The rearrangement joins TRBV15 to TRBJ2-1; TRBD2 might be the D (6 bases). Germline V gene sequence: CDR1 LNHNV, CDR2 YYDKDF (reference sequence). The length of the CDR3 is 14 residues. V gave up 3 bases and J gave up 4 bases, with 10 bases separating them. CDR3 DNA sequence: TGTGCCACCAGCAGGGGACTGGTTTACAATGAGCAGTTCTTC. Translating gives CATSRGLVYNEQFF.

V usage is TRBV5-4 and J usage is TRBJ2-7; 13 bases match TRBD2. The junction had 4 bases not matched to a gene; V was cut back by 4 bases and J by 0 bases. Germline CDR1 reads SGHNT; CDR2 reads YYREEE (reference sequence). The CDR3 covers 16 residues. CDR3 residues: CASSGGLAGLSYEQYF. In nucleotides, the CDR3 is TGTGCCAGCAGCGGGGGACTAGCGGGACTCTCCTACGAGCAGTACTTC.

The chain is built from TRBV6-5 and TRBJ2-5, with 9 bases aligning to TRBD2. The end of the DNA fits TRBJ2-7 better, so the J call may be wrong. Germline assignment: CDR1 MNHEY and CDR2 SVGAGI. The CDR3 contains 14 residues. This CDR3 reads CASARSSGNYEQYF. The DNA for the CDR3 is TGTGCCAGCGCCAGGTCTAGCGGGAACTACGAGCAGTACTTC.

The chain links TRBV6-5 to TRBJ1-5, with a tentative D call TRBD1 (5 bases). The CDR3 consists of 14 residues. The V gene's germline CDR1 is MNHEY and CDR2 SVGAGI. The V gene lost 6 bases and the J gene lost 1 base, with 10 bases spanning the gap. In DNA, the CDR3 is TGTGCCAGCAGACCCAGACAGAGCAATCAGCCCCAGCATTTT. It translates to CASRPRQSNQPQHF.

The chain joins TRBV7-2 to TRBJ2-7; TRBD2 aligns across 14 bases. V was clipped by 2 bases and J by 3 bases; unmatched bases: 3. There are 16 residues in the CDR3. Germline CDR1 is SGHTA and CDR2 is FQGNSA. CDR3: CASSLPGLAGGYEQYF. The CDR3 coding sequence is TGTGCCAGCAGCTTACCAGGACTAGCGGGAGGCTACGAGCAGTACTTC.

The rearrangement joins TRBV5-1 to TRBJ2-2, with D unresolved. The CDR3 spans 16 residues. Trimming removed 4 bases from V and 1 base from J, with 14 bases in between. CDR1 is SGHRS and CDR2 is YFSETQ in the germline V gene. The CDR3, as DNA: TGCGCCAGCAGCCCAACTTTCCCGGGGAACACCGGGGAGCTGTTTTTT. It translates to CASSPTFPGNTGELFF.

The CDR3 is CASSPNSQSIVDGYTF. The DNA of the CDR3 is TGTGCCAGTAGTCCTAACTCACAGAGCATCGTAGATGGCTACACCTTC. The genes are TRBV19 and TRBJ1-2; D gene ambiguous. CDR3 length: 16 amino acids. Germline V lookup: CDR1 LNHDA, CDR2 SQIVND (reference sequence). The V end was cut by 5 bases, the J end by 6 bases, with 22 bases between.

This sequence joins TRBV30 and TRBJ2-2, with 8 bases matching TRBD2. From germline, CDR1 is GTSNPN and CDR2 SVGIG (reference sequence). The CDR3 is 16 residues long. V shed 3 bases and J 9 bases; nucleotides not matched to a gene: 15. The CDR3 protein is CAWSPGGASAVRELFF. The CDR3 DNA sequence: TGTGCCTGGAGCCCCGGGGGGGCTAGCGCGGTCCGGGAGCTGTTTTTT.

This rearrangement joins TRBV7-2 to TRBJ2-2; 7 bases map to TRBD1. Germline lookup yields CDR1 SGHTA and CDR2 FQGNSA. CDR3 size: 15 residues. The ends lost 3 bases at V and 6 bases at J; junction bases unmatched: 7. CDR3 amino acids: CASSFQGGNAGELFF. In DNA form, the CDR3 reads TGTGCCAGCAGCTTTCAAGGGGGCAACGCCGGGGAGCTGTTTTTT.

The rearrangement uses TRBV9 and TRBJ2-1; D gene uncertain. The CDR3 sequence is 15 residues long. Germline V gives CDR1 SGDLS, CDR2 YYNGEE. The V end was cut by 7 bases, the J end by 3 bases, with 17 bases between. CDR3 in amino acids: CASGTDPVSYNEQFF. CDR3 nucleotide sequence: TGTGCCAGCGGAACAGACCCAGTCAGCTACAATGAGCAGTTCTTC.

This chain links TRBV7-2 with TRBJ1-4; 10 bases are shared with TRBD1. This CDR3 has 15 amino acids. Germline V lookup: CDR1 SGHTA, CDR2 FQGNSA. V was clipped by 4 bases and J by 7 bases; unmatched bases: 6. Here the CDR3 reads CASSSTGGKGEKLFF. Here the CDR3 DNA reads TGTGCCAGCAGCTCGACAGGGGGCAAGGGTGAAAAACTGTTTTTT. Based on the CDR3 plus reference TRBV7-2 and TRBJ1-4, the full variable domain is GAGVSQSPSNKVTEKGKDVELRCDPISGHTALYWYRQSLGQGLEFLIYFQGNSAPDKSGLPSDRFSAERTGGSVSTLTIQRTQQEDSAVYLCASSSTGGKGEKLFFGSGTQLSVL.

The J gene is TRBJ2-7, the V gene TRBV2, with 8 bases lining up with TRBD1. This CDR3 region has 14 residues. V lost 5 bases, J lost 4 bases, and 7 bases stayed unmatched. The V gene's germline CDR1 is SNHLY and CDR2 FYNNEI. In DNA, the CDR3 is TGTGCCAGCAGTCGGTATCAGGGGGCATACGAGCAGTACTTC. Translating gives CASSRYQGAYEQYF.

The J gene is TRBJ2-2, the V gene TRBV6-5; D is perhaps TRBD2 (5 bases). The V end lost 7 bases, the J end lost 5 bases, and 17 bases lay between the germline ends. The CDR3 consists of 15 residues. Looked up from germline, CDR1 is MNHEY and CDR2 is SVGAGI. The chain's CDR3 is CASKILFSGTGELFF. CDR3 DNA: TGTGCCAGCAAGATCTTATTTTCGGGGACCGGGGAGCTGTTTTTT.

CDR3 residues: CASSRPDTGSYEQYF. The CDR3 DNA is TGCGCCAGCAGCCGCCCTGATACGGGCTCCTACGAGCAGTACTTC. This sequence joins TRBV5-1 and TRBJ2-7, with D unresolved. Germline V gene lookup returns CDR1 SGHRS and CDR2 YFSETQ. V was trimmed by 4 bases and J by 0 bases, leaving 14 bases between them. CDR3 length equals 15 residues.

The gene calls are TRBV2 and TRBJ2-2; TRBD2 might be the D (5 bases). V was trimmed by 6 bases and J by 5 bases, leaving 13 bases between them. The CDR3 is 14 amino acids. CDR1 SNHLY and CDR2 FYNNEI come from the germline V gene. The CDR3 coding sequence is TGTGCCAGCAGCCTCACTGCGGGTACCGGGGAGCTGTTTTTT. The encoded protein is CASSLTAGTGELFF.

The gene calls are TRBV6-5 and TRBJ2-5; 8 positions match TRBD1. The length of the CDR3 is 15 residues. Germline CDR1 reads MNHEY; CDR2 reads SVGAGI. Losses at the gene ends were 6 bases for V and 5 bases for J; bases not matched to a gene: 11. CDR3 coding DNA: TGTGCCAGCAGGACTTCAGGGGGCGTAGGGGAGACCCAGTACTTC. This translates into CASRTSGGVGETQYF.

The rearrangement joins TRBV7-2 to TRBJ2-1; TRBD2 matches 10 bases. With V trimmed by 1 base and J by 10 bases, 7 bases remained unmatched. CDR1 and CDR2 (germline): SGHTA, FQGNSA. The CDR3 is 15 residues long. CDR3 region: CASSLDSGRAREQFF. The CDR3 DNA reads as TGTGCCAGCAGCTTAGACAGCGGGAGGGCCCGAGAGCAGTTCTTC.

The V call is TRBV28, the J call TRBJ2-2; 10 bases are shared with TRBD1. The CDR3 sequence is 14 residues long. Germline loops: CDR1 MDHEN, CDR2 SYDVKM. J lost 5 bases, V lost 6 bases, and 3 bases had no gene match. The DNA of the CDR3 is TGTGCCAGCAGGGGACAGGGGCGTACCGGGGAGCTGTTTTTT. It codes for CASRGQGRTGELFF.

The chain employs TRBV18 and TRBJ2-1, with D maybe TRBD2 (5 bases). Trimming shortened V by 1 base and J by 5 bases, and 12 bases separated the two germline ends. CDR3 length: 15 residues. Looked up from germline, CDR1 is KGHSH and CDR2 is LQKENI. The CDR3 DNA sequence: TGTGCCAGCTCACCACTCGGAGGCCAGGACAATGAGCAGTTCTTC. It encodes CASSPLGGQDNEQFF.

The CDR3 spells CASSLETSGRGETQYF. In DNA, the CDR3 is TGTGCCAGCAGCTTAGAGACTAGCGGGAGGGGAGAGACCCAGTACTTC. The V call is TRBV11-2, the J call TRBJ2-5; TRBD2 matches 14 bases. The CDR3 length is 16 residues. Trimming took 0 bases from V and 4 from J; bases not matched to a gene: 1. In germline, CDR1 is SGHAT, CDR2 FQNNGV.

The chain links TRBV11-1 to TRBJ2-3, with D unresolved. The ends were cut back, 1 base at V and 0 bases at J, with 5 bases in the middle. From germline, CDR1 is SGHAT and CDR2 FQDESV (reference sequence). The CDR3 totals 14 residues. The CDR3 reads CASSLGTSTDTQYF. For the CDR3, the DNA is TGTGCCAGCAGCTTAGGAACTAGCACAGATACGCAGTATTTT.

A single count supports this clone. V and J are TRBV7-2 and TRBJ2-2, with 10 positions matching TRBD2. Trimming removed 7 bases from V and 6 bases from J; junction bases left unmatched: 8. The germline gives CDR1 SGHTA, CDR2 FQGNSA. This CDR3 has 15 amino acids. CDR3 DNA: TGTGCCAGCATCAGCGGGAGGGCCTCGGCCGGGGAGCTGTTTTTT. Translated, it gives CASISGRASAGELFF.